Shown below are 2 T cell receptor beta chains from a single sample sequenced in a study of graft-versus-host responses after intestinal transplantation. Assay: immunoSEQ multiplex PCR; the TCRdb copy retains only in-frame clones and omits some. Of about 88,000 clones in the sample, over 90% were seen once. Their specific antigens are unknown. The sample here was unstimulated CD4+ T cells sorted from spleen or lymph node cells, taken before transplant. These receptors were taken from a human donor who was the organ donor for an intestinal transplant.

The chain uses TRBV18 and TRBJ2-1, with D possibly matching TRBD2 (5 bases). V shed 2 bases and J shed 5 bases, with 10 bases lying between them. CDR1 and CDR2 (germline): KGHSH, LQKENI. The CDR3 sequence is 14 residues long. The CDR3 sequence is CASSPRGGDNEQFF. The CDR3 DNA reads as TGTGCCAGCTCACCAAGAGGAGGAGACAATGAGCAGTTCTTC.

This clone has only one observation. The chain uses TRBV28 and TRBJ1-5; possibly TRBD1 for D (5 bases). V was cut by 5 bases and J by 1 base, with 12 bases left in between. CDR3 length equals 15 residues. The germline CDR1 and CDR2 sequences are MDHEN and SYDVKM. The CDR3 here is CASSQGGGSNQPQHF. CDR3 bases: TGTGCCAGCAGTCAGGGTGGAGGGAGCAATCAGCCCCAGCATTTT.